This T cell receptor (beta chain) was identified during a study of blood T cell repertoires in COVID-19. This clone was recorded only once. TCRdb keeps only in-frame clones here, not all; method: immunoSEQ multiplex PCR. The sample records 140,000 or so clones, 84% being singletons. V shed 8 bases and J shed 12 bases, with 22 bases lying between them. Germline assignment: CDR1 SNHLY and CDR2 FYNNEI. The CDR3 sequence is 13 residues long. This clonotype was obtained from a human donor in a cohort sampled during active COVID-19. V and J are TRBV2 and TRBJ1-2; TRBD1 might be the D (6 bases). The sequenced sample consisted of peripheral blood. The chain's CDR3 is CASLSSGGLGNTF. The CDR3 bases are TGTGCCAGCCTCTCCTCGGGGGGGCTTGGGAACACCTTC.